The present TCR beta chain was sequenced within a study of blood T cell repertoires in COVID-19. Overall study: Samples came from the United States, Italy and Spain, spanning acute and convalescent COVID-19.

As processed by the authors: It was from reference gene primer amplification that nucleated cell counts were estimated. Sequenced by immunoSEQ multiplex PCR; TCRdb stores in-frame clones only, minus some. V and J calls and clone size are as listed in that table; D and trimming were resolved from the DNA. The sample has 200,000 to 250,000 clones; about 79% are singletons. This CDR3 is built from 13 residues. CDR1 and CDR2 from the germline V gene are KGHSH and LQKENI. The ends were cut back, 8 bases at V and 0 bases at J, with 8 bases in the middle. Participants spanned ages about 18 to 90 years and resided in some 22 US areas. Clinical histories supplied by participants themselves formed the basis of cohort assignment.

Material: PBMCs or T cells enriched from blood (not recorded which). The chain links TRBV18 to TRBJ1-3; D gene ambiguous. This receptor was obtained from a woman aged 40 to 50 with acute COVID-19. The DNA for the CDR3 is TGTGCCAGCAAATACTCCTCTGGAAACACCATATATTTT. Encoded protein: CASKYSSGNTIYF.